Listed here are 24 T cell receptor beta chains from one sample, sequenced in a study of early T cells in non-severe SARS-CoV-2 infection. One entry per CDR3 protein, called by TCRdb with MiXCR from the 5' RACE reads. Found here are 57,000 or so distinct CDR3 sequences, around 6% of them singletons; the top ten hold roughly 6.4%. The specimen was whole blood. The receptor source for this set is an adult who was a healthcare worker with PCR-confirmed SARS-CoV-2 infection or an uninfected control (not recorded which).

The table lists this clonotype with a few counts. This rearrangement joins TRBV12-3 or TRBV12-4 to TRBJ1-1; D is perhaps TRBD1 (5 bases). The CDR3 contains 14 residues. The V end was cut by 3 bases, the J end by 1 base, with 9 bases between. CDR3 sequence: CASSFRVSNTEAFF. CDR3 sequence (DNA): TGTGCCAGCAGTTTCAGGGTCTCGAACACTGAAGCTTTCTTT.

This clonotype was picked up many times. The chain couples TRBV20-1 to TRBJ1-6; D perhaps matches TRBD1 (6 bases). The CDR3 spans 15 residues. CDR1 DFQATT and CDR2 SNEGSKA come from the germline V gene (reference sequence). Trimming shortened V by 2 bases and J by 4 bases, and 12 bases separated the two germline ends. CDR3 nucleotides: TGCAGTGCTAGAAAGGGGGATTTTTATAATTCACCCCTCCACTTT. Translating gives CSARKGDFYNSPLHF.

Only a few counts were recorded for this clonotype. This CDR3 reads CASSTTPQGNEQFF. The CDR3 bases are TGTGCCAGCAGCACTACACCACAGGGGAATGAGCAGTTCTTC. This sequence joins TRBV3-1 and TRBJ2-1; TRBD1 agrees at 7 bases. CDR1 is LGHDT, CDR2 YNNKEL, per germline (reference sequence). V shed 5 bases and J 7 bases; nucleotides not matched to a gene: 8. This CDR3 is built from 14 residues.

This clonotype was seen many times. CDR3 sequence reads: CSAAGTSGTDTQYF. As DNA, the CDR3 is TGCAGTGCAGCCGGGACTAGCGGTACAGATACGCAGTATTTT. The J gene is TRBJ2-3, the V gene TRBV20-1; 11 bases fit TRBD2. CDR1 is DFQATT, CDR2 SNEGSKA, per germline (reference sequence). This CDR3 region has 14 residues. The V gene end was trimmed by 6 bases and the J gene end by 3 bases; junction bases not matched to a gene: 5.

This clonotype was detected ten times or more. This chain connects TRBV19 to TRBJ1-5, with D maybe TRBD1 (6 bases). The CDR3 has 15 residues. V was trimmed by 4 bases and J by 3 bases, leaving 13 bases between them. Germline CDR1 LNHDA, CDR2 SQIVND (reference sequence). CDR3 DNA: TGTGCCAGTAGTACCGGGGGACACATCAATCAGCCCCAGCATTTT. It is translated as CASSTGGHINQPQHF.

This clonotype was seen repeatedly, ten times or more. The V call is TRBV20-1, the J call TRBJ2-4, with 10 bases lining up with TRBD2. Per germline, CDR1 DFQATT and CDR2 SNEGSKA (reference sequence). The CDR3 runs 11 residues. Trimming at V came to 6 bases and at J to 9 bases, leaving 2 bases not matched to a gene. This chain's CDR3 is CSARTSGIQYF. The CDR3 bases are TGCAGTGCAAGGACTAGCGGCATTCAGTACTTC.

This clonotype was seen repeatedly, ten times or more. The chain links TRBV7-2 to TRBJ2-5; D gene ambiguous. CDR3 length: 13 residues. The germline V and J ends were trimmed by 0 bases and 0 bases, with 2 bases remaining between them. Germline-derived CDR1 and CDR2 are SGHTA and FQGNSA. The CDR3: CASSLAYQETQYF. The CDR3, as DNA: TGTGCCAGCAGCTTAGCCTACCAAGAGACCCAGTACTTC.

Concerning this clonotype itself: The conserved phenylalanine or tryptophan normally closing the CDR3 is absent here, so this likely arose from a read error. The chain joins TRBV5-5 to TRBJ1-2; 8 positions match TRBD1. The ends lost 4 bases at V and 7 bases at J; junction bases unmatched: 12. CDR1 SGHKS and CDR2 YYEKEE come from the germline V gene (reference sequence). The length of the CDR3 is 15 residues. For the CDR3, the DNA is TGTGCCAGCAGCAGGGACAGGTCTGCATATTTTGGCTACACCCTC. It is translated as CASSRDRSAYFGYTL.

This clonotype was detected many times. V and J are TRBV5-5 and TRBJ1-3, with D possibly being TRBD1 (6 bases). Trimming cost V 4 bases and J 4 bases, with 12 bases left between them. From germline, CDR1 is SGHKS and CDR2 YYEKEE (reference sequence). This CDR3 is built from 14 residues. The CDR3 sequence is CASSNTGTGNTIYF. The CDR3, as DNA: TGTGCCAGCAGCAATACAGGGACCGGAAACACCATATATTTT. The whole variable domain, remainder taken from reference TRBV5-5 and TRBJ1-3, is DAGVTQSPTHLIKTRGQQVTLRCSPISGHKSVSWYQQVLGQGPQFIFQYYEKEERGRGNFPDRFSARQFPNYSSELNVNALLLGDSALYLCASSNTGTGNTIYFGEGSWLTVV.

This clonotype has a count of ten or more. This sequence joins TRBV9 and TRBJ2-1; D possibly corresponds to TRBD2 (5 bases). V was shortened by 0 bases and J by 2 bases, with 9 bases between the two germline ends. Germline V lookup: CDR1 SGDLS, CDR2 YYNGEE. This CDR3 has 15 amino acids. For the CDR3, the DNA is TGTGCCAGCAGCGTAGGGTTCGGGGCCTACAATGAGCAGTTCTTC. This codes for CASSVGFGAYNEQFF.

This clonotype has a count of ten or more. The chain employs TRBV27 and TRBJ2-3; 7 bases map to TRBD2. Germline CDR1 reads MNHEY; CDR2 reads SMNVEV (reference sequence). This CDR3 region has 17 residues. Trimming took 2 bases from V and 1 from J; bases not matched to a gene: 9. CDR3 sequence: CASSLRLARIGTDTQYF. The CDR3 DNA is TGTGCCAGCAGTTTAAGACTAGCTCGGATAGGCACAGATACGCAGTATTTT.

This clonotype was seen only a few times. The rearrangement uses TRBV30 and TRBJ1-1; D call uncertain. Looked up from germline, CDR1 is GTSNPN and CDR2 is SVGIG (reference sequence). This CDR3 region has 11 residues. Trimming cost V 3 bases and J 5 bases, with 7 bases left between them. CDR3 amino acids: CAWSPGTEAFF. CDR3 nucleotide sequence: TGTGCCTGGAGCCCGGGAACTGAAGCTTTCTTT.

The chain links TRBV12-3 or TRBV12-4 to TRBJ1-1; no definite D call. Deletions cut 6 bases from V and 4 bases from J, with 15 bases between. CDR3 length equals 14 residues. The CDR3, as DNA: TGTGCCAGCAGAGTGGGTTCGGTTGGCACTGAAGCTTTCTTT. This codes for CASRVGSVGTEAFF.

The sample holds a few counts of this clonotype. This chain joins TRBV12-3 or TRBV12-4 and TRBJ2-1; TRBD1 matches at 7 bases. The V segment lost 5 bases and the J segment 4 bases; nucleotides outside the gene matches: 5. This CDR3 contains 14 residues. In nucleotides, the CDR3 is TGTGCCAGCAGTACGGGACAGACTTACAATGAGCAGTTCTTC. It specifies CASSTGQTYNEQFF.

This clonotype was recorded at least ten times. The CDR3 here is CASSYSAGGPYNEQFF. CDR3 nucleotide sequence: TGTGCCAGCAGTTACTCGGCCGGAGGCCCGTACAATGAGCAGTTCTTC. The rearrangement joins TRBV6-5 to TRBJ2-1, with D tentatively TRBD2 (5 bases). Germline-derived CDR1 and CDR2 are MNHEY and SVGAGI. CDR3 length: 16 residues. V lost 0 bases, J lost 4 bases, and 13 bases lay in between.

This clonotype appeared a few times. This chain uses TRBV20-1 with TRBJ2-5, with 8 bases fitting TRBD2. The V gene's germline CDR1 is DFQATT and CDR2 SNEGSKA (reference sequence). The J segment lost 3 bases and the V segment lost 4 bases, leaving 4 bases of the junction unmatched. CDR3 length equals 13 residues. CDR3 DNA: TGCAGTGCTATCCCGGGAGGGAAAGAGACCCAGTACTTC. It is translated as CSAIPGGKETQYF.

This clonotype was detected ten times or more. The CDR3 sequence is CASSSYTSGNTIYF. CDR3 nucleotide sequence: TGTGCCAGCAGTTCGTACACCTCTGGAAACACCATATATTTT. The chain joins TRBV27 to TRBJ1-3; D call uncertain. The germline CDR1 and CDR2 sequences are MNHEY and SMNVEV (reference sequence). Trimming left V 4 bases short and J 0 bases short, with 7 bases between. This CDR3 spans 14 amino acids.

This clonotype was seen more than once but under ten times. The rearrangement links TRBV24-1 to TRBJ2-1; 13 bases are a match to TRBD2. CDR3 length equals 16 residues. Germline V CDR1 and CDR2: KGHDR, SFDVKD. V shed 4 bases and J 6 bases; nucleotides not matched to a gene: 5. The CDR3 sequence is CATSEPGLAGSNEQFF. As DNA, the CDR3 is TGTGCCACCAGTGAGCCGGGACTAGCGGGATCCAATGAGCAGTTCTTC.

For this clonotype: A clone one base away is much larger, so this may be a read error. The genes are TRBV5-1 and TRBJ2-1; D gene ambiguous. CDR3 size: 13 residues. The V gene's germline CDR1 is SGHRS and CDR2 YFSETQ. The CDR3 reads CANSLDRNNEQFF. CDR3 in DNA: TGCGCCAACAGCTTGGATCGAAACAATGAGCAGTTCTTC.

Of note for this clonotype: With a much larger clone just one base away, this may be a read error. V usage is TRBV6-1 and J usage is TRBJ1-2; D might be TRBD1 (5 bases). The CDR3 loop spans 12 amino acids. The germline V gene has CDR1 MNHNS and CDR2 SASEGT. The CDR3 DNA follows: TGTGCCAGCAGTGATGGGGGGTATGGCCACACCTTC. Translated, it gives CASSDGGYGHTF.

This clonotype was seen only a few times. The chain's CDR3 is CASSYQSGSSGDNEQFF. In DNA form, the CDR3 reads TGTGCCAGCAGTTATCAGTCGGGCAGTTCGGGGGACAATGAGCAGTTCTTC. This chain joins TRBV6-9 and TRBJ2-1; maybe TRBD2 (6 bases). CDR3 length: 17 amino acids. V lost 2 bases, J lost 5 bases, and 19 bases lay in between. Germline values: CDR1 MNHGY, CDR2 SVAAGI.

This sequence joins TRBV20-1 and TRBJ2-7; 9 bases line up with TRBD2. Germline CDR1 DFQATT, CDR2 SNEGSKA (reference sequence). The length of the CDR3 is 13 residues. V shed 3 bases and J 4 bases; nucleotides not matched to a gene: 4. CDR3 sequence reads: CSARRGGRYEQYF. The CDR3, as DNA: TGCAGTGCTAGGCGGGGGGGCCGGTACGAGCAGTACTTC.

The sample holds many counts of this clonotype. The chain links TRBV6-6 to TRBJ2-5; a weak D match, TRBD1 (6 bases). Trimming shortened V by 5 bases and J by 5 bases, and 12 bases separated the two germline ends. CDR3 length: 13 residues. Germline CDR1 MNHNY, CDR2 SVGAGI (reference sequence). This CDR3 reads CASSHTGLETQYF. DNA for the CDR3: TGTGCCAGCAGTCACACAGGGTTGGAGACCCAGTACTTC.

This clonotype was counted ten times or more. This chain connects TRBV29-1 to TRBJ2-1; D might be TRBD1 or TRBD2, each matching 6 bases. This CDR3 has 14 residues. CDR1 is SQVTM, CDR2 ANQGSEA, per germline. V lost 4 bases and J lost 10, with 20 bases in between. The CDR3 DNA follows: TGCAGCGTTGGAGCCCTGTGGGGGGCGGGAGAGCAGTTCTTC. Protein: CSVGALWGAGEQFF.